Detailed here is one TCR beta chain. Its antigen is unknown. The T cell receptor alpha and beta CDR3 regions were amplified from mRNA by semiquantitative ARM-PCR. Exponential amplification used communal superprimers after tagged nested gene-specific primers in ARM-PCR. Via MiXCR, TCRdb re-called the multiplex PCR reads, giving one row per CDR3 protein. The sample consists of roughly 13,000 distinct CDR3 sequences, around 70% of them appearing once. This specimen belongs to a study of relationships among human T cell subsets. Points from the study as a whole: Regulatory and Th2 subsets had few clones over 100 reads, unlike CD8+ cytotoxic cells. No significant subset differences appeared in V, D, J use, CDR3 length or N-additions. Substantial CDR3 sharing among Th1, Th2 and regulatory cells suggested stochastic fate choice.

Th1 cells were collected as flow-through following bead selections for CD25, CD56 and CD294. The clonotype comes from a middle-aged man in good health. Sequenced sample: CD4+ Th1 cells sorted from blood.

The CDR3 DNA reads TGTGCCAGCAGTTCCCGAGTGGGTCGGTTCCACGAGCAGTACTTC. Protein: CASSSRVGRFHEQYF. The gene calls are TRBV12-3 or TRBV12-4 and TRBJ2-7; D ambiguous. V lost 4 bases, J lost 5 bases, and 18 bases lay in between. The CDR3 consists of 15 residues.